The 9 T cell receptor beta chains below were found in one sample sequenced in a study of cytomegalovirus exposure and HLA in healthy donors. The primer mix had 60 Vbeta and 13 Jbeta primers. Some clones are missing from TCRdb's copy, which holds only in-frame ones; the method was immunoSEQ multiplex PCR. The table records some 180,000 clones, 70% to 90% of them present only once. Sequenced material: PBMCs. These receptors were collected from a woman in her forties or fifties in good health and CMV-seronegative.

The chain couples TRBV14 to TRBJ2-3, with a weak D call TRBD2 (5 bases). From germline, CDR1 is SGHDN and CDR2 FVKESK. V was shortened by 1 base and J by 4 bases, with 18 bases between the two germline ends. The CDR3 covers 17 residues. The CDR3 is CASSQAAGLAFADTQYF. CDR3 bases: TGTGCCAGCAGCCAAGCCGCCGGGCTAGCTTTTGCAGATACGCAGTATTTT. Combining the CDR3 with reference TRBV14 and TRBJ2-3 gives the whole variable domain EAGVTQFPSHSVIEKGQTVTLRCDPISGHDNLYWYRRVMGKEIKFLLHFVKESKQDESGMPNNRFLAERTGGTYSTLKVQPAELEDSGVYFCASSQAAGLAFADTQYFGPGTRLTVL.

The chain is built from TRBV7-9 and TRBJ2-1; 7 nucleotides agree with TRBD2. Germline V gene data show CDR1 as SEHNR and CDR2 as FQNEAQ (reference sequence). The CDR3 covers 15 residues. Trimming at V came to 2 bases and at J to 5 bases, leaving 6 bases not matched to a gene. The DNA for the CDR3 is TGTGCCAGCAGCTTATCATGGCTAGCGGACAATGAGCAGTTCTTC. Amino acids: CASSLSWLADNEQFF.

The rearrangement uses TRBV7-2 and TRBJ2-2; TRBD1 matches 12 bases. This CDR3 contains 15 residues. The V gene's germline CDR1 is SGHTA and CDR2 FQGNSA. After removal of 7 bases from V and 4 bases from J, the junction contained 4 bases not matched to a gene. The CDR3 nucleotides are TGTGCCAGCACCGGGACAGGGGGCGTCACCGGGGAGCTGTTTTTT. Protein sequence: CASTGTGGVTGELFF. Supplemented by reference TRBV7-2 and TRBJ2-2, the full variable domain reads GAGVSQSPSNKVTEKGKDVELRCDPISGHTALYWYRQSLGQGLEFLIYFQGNSAPDKSGLPSDRFSAERTGGSVSTLTIQRTQQEDSAVYLCASTGTGGVTGELFFGEGSRLTVL.

The rearrangement joins TRBV29-1 to TRBJ2-5; 7 bases are a match to TRBD1. The trim removed 1 base at V and 2 bases at J, leaving 16 bases unmatched. CDR1 SQVTM and CDR2 ANQGSEA come from the germline V gene. The CDR3 consists of 18 residues. The CDR3 nucleotides read TGCAGCGTTGAAGGTGACGGGACAGCCATTAATTCACAAGAGACCCAGTACTTC. It translates to CSVEGDGTAINSQETQYF.

The chain has TRBV6-5 and TRBJ1-1; unclear D gene. V lost 5 bases and J lost 3, with 10 bases in between. The V gene's germline CDR1 is MNHEY and CDR2 SVGAGI. The CDR3 contains 13 residues. CDR3 sequence (DNA): TGTGCCAGCAGTATCCTCGGGGACACTGAAGCTTTCTTT. Its translation is CASSILGDTEAFF.

The sample holds one count of this clone. J is TRBJ2-2 and V is TRBV25-1, with 7 nucleotides matching TRBD2. From germline, CDR1 is MGHDK and CDR2 SYGVNS. This CDR3 has 16 amino acids. After removal of 6 bases from V and 4 bases from J, the junction contained 11 bases not matched to a gene. CDR3 residues: CASRGGKGASTGELFF. The DNA of the CDR3 is TGTGCCAGCAGGGGGGGGAAGGGAGCGAGCACCGGGGAGCTGTTTTTT. Looking up the rest from reference TRBV25-1 and TRBJ2-2 gives the full variable domain: EADIYQTPRYLVIGTGKKITLECSQTMGHDKMYWYQQDPGMELHLIHYSYGVNSTEKGDLSSESTVSRIRTEHFPLTLESARPSHTSQYLCASRGGKGASTGELFFGEGSRLTVL.

This chain uses TRBV6-1 with TRBJ1-5; TRBD1 matches 10 bases. V gave up 6 bases and J gave up 7 bases; unmatched junction bases: 9. The CDR3 length is 15 residues. Germline V gives CDR1 MNHNS, CDR2 SASEGT. The CDR3 spells CASSRKTGGGQPQHF. The DNA for the CDR3 is TGTGCCAGCAGCCGCAAGACAGGGGGCGGACAGCCCCAGCATTTT.

The genes are TRBV7-2 and TRBJ1-1; D gene unclear. Germline CDR1 and CDR2: SGHTA and FQGNSA. Trimming took off 2 bases at V and 3 bases at J, with 10 bases between the two ends. This CDR3 has 14 residues. The CDR3 reads CASSLITVDTEAFF. The CDR3 DNA is TGTGCCAGCAGCTTAATAACGGTTGACACTGAAGCTTTCTTT. The whole variable domain, filled in from reference TRBV7-2 and TRBJ1-1, reads GAGVSQSPSNKVTEKGKDVELRCDPISGHTALYWYRQSLGQGLEFLIYFQGNSAPDKSGLPSDRFSAERTGGSVSTLTIQRTQQEDSAVYLCASSLITVDTEAFFGQGTRLTVV.

This sequence joins TRBV7-9 and TRBJ2-1, with 7 bases aligning to TRBD1. V was clipped by 1 base and J by 5 bases; unmatched bases: 5. CDR1 and CDR2 from the germline V gene are SEHNR and FQNEAQ (reference sequence). The length of the CDR3 is 15 residues. CDR3 sequence reads: CASSLVWDRDNEQFF. The CDR3 DNA is TGTGCCAGCAGCTTAGTGTGGGACAGAGACAATGAGCAGTTCTTC.